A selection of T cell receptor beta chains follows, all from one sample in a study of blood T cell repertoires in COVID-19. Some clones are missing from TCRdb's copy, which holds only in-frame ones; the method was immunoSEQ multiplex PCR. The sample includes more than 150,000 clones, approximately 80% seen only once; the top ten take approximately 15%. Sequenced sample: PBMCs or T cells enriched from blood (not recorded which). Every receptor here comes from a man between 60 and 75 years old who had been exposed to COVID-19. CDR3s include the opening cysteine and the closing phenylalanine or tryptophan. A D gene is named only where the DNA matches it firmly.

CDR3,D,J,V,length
CASSFRSMNTEAFF,-,TRBJ1-1,TRBV27,14
CASSFIGDSYEQYF,-,TRBJ2-7,TRBV27,14
CAISPGGTSGNNEQFF,TRBD2,TRBJ2-1,TRBV10-3,16
CASSLGTSGTREQYF,TRBD2,TRBJ2-7,TRBV3-1/TRBV3-2,15
CASSVSQGPGPLHF,-,TRBJ1-6,TRBV9,14
CASSFSTAGEQYF,-,TRBJ2-7,TRBV12-3/TRBV12-4,13
CASSLAGGYATNEKLFF,-,TRBJ1-4,TRBV7-8,17
CASSFAGTGLYGYTF,TRBD1,TRBJ1-2,TRBV7-9,15
CAWSVGPGLQETQYF,-,TRBJ2-5,TRBV30,15
CASSFVTDTYEQYF,-,TRBJ2-7,TRBV7-8,14
CASSLFTSSYNSPLHF,-,TRBJ1-6,TRBV5-6,16
CASSLDPGGSYNEQFF,TRBD2,TRBJ2-1,TRBV7-9,16
CASSLGTGNTEAFF,TRBD1,TRBJ1-1,TRBV7-9,14
CASSQSLRGDVEQYF,TRBD2,TRBJ2-7,TRBV6-2/TRBV6-3,15
CASSIRAPGQGGTEAFF,TRBD1,TRBJ1-1,TRBV19,17
CASSYGRYTEAFF,-,TRBJ1-1,TRBV6-5,13
CASTTGTVFPYEQYF,-,TRBJ2-7,TRBV6-5,15
CASSAGQGGSLLWTF,TRBD1,TRBJ1-2,TRBV9,15
CASSLVLGRGRGYGYTF,-,TRBJ1-2,TRBV7-2,17
CASSLPGMSYEQYF,-,TRBJ2-7,TRBV28,14
CASSQGDGLAQYF,TRBD1,TRBJ2-7,TRBV27,13
CASSLDERAETQYF,-,TRBJ2-5,TRBV5-4,14
CASSPTGAEETQYF,-,TRBJ2-5,TRBV11-2,14
CATSDLGTSFGEQFF,TRBD2,TRBJ2-1,TRBV24-1,15
CASGQTGTGVFGELFF,TRBD1,TRBJ2-2,TRBV27,16
CASSLSGTSVYNEQFF,TRBD2,TRBJ2-1,TRBV7-2,16
CASSDFLGPGANVLTF,-,TRBJ2-6,TRBV2,16
CSVEDGTGGYEQYF,TRBD1,TRBJ2-7,TRBV29-1,14
CAIRGQKETQYF,TRBD1,TRBJ2-5,TRBV10-3,12
CASSKGRNTEAFF,-,TRBJ1-1,TRBV27,13
CASSPYGAGNTIYF,-,TRBJ1-3,TRBV28,14
CASSPLSGEQYF,-,TRBJ2-7,TRBV14,12
CASSLAGGINNEQFF,-,TRBJ2-1,TRBV5-1,15
CASSPISSGRPYEQYF,TRBD2,TRBJ2-7,TRBV5-1,16
CASSVNTLNEQFF,-,TRBJ2-1,TRBV9,13
CASTPGQTNGYTF,-,TRBJ1-2,TRBV28,13
CASGFTQREFPDTQYF,TRBD2,TRBJ2-3,TRBV12-5,16
CASGSGSAGGKLFF,TRBD1,TRBJ1-4,TRBV12-5,14
CAWSVGGNPTDTQYF,-,TRBJ2-3,TRBV30,15
CATARGGGLGEQFF,-,TRBJ2-1,TRBV7-9,14
CAISESTSGRDEQFF,TRBD2,TRBJ2-1,TRBV10-3,15
CSASPKGGPINEKLFF,-,TRBJ1-4,TRBV20-1,16
CATSAHGQGSGANVLTF,-,TRBJ2-6,TRBV24-1,17
CASSQGLAGGSPGELFF,TRBD2,TRBJ2-2,TRBV5-1,17
CAATSSGAQNIQYF,TRBD2,TRBJ2-4,TRBV5-3,14
CASSFALRGRGGEQYF,-,TRBJ2-7,TRBV6-2/TRBV6-3,16
CASSDSGKLQETQYF,TRBD2,TRBJ2-5,TRBV9,15
CASSVDNYEQYF,-,TRBJ2-7,TRBV5-1,12
CASGGTAHSPLHF,TRBD1,TRBJ1-6,TRBV2,13
CASSRGGRGNEQFF,-,TRBJ2-1,TRBV9,14
CSALGRGNTEAFF,-,TRBJ1-1,TRBV29-1,13
CASSNSPRYGYTF,-,TRBJ1-2,TRBV19,13
CASSPPRTGLNTGELFF,TRBD1,TRBJ2-2,TRBV18,17